The entry below describes one T cell receptor (beta chain). Its specificity is unknown. The data stem from a study of monozygotic twins with inflammatory bowel disease. General study findings and limits: Patients with IBD had less TCRbeta diversity (inverse Simpson) than their healthy co-twins.

From germline, CDR1 is SGHDT and CDR2 YYEEEE. The CDR3 consists of 16 residues. Molecular identifiers with 6-nucleotide sample barcodes were added during cDNA synthesis via template switching. After re-calling the 5' RACE reads, TCRdb lists one entry per CDR3 protein, DNA absent. The sample data list roughly 170,000 distinct CDR3 sequences. Blood samples measuring around 2.5 ml were taken per donor. Source material: blood. V usage is TRBV5-6 and J usage is TRBJ2-7; TCRdb returns TRBD2, unconfirmable since there is no DNA. The sequence was collected from a human donor with ulcerative colitis or Crohn's disease, or a healthy co-twin of an affected twin (not recorded which). The CDR3 here is CASSYRLAGGRREQYF.